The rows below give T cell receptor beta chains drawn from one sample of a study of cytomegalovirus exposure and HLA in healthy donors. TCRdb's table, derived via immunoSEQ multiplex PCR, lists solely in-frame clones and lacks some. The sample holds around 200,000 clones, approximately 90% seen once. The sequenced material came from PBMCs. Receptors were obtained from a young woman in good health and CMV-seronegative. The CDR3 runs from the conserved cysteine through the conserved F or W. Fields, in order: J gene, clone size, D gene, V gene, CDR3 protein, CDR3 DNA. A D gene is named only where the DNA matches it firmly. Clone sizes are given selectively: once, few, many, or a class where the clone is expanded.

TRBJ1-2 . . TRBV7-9 CASSNGGQFILF TGTGCCAGCAGCAATGGCGGGCAGTTTATACTCTTC
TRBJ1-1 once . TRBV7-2 CASKKGDLDGAFF TGTGCCAGCAAAAAGGGGGATTTGGATGGAGCTTTCTTT
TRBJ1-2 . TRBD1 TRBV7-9 CASSTTAGGSWSGYTF TGTGCCAGCAGCACCACGGCAGGGGGATCTTGGAGTGGCTACACCTTC
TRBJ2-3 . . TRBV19 CASSVGEYTDTQYF TGTGCCAGTAGTGTCGGGGAATACACAGATACGCAGTATTTT
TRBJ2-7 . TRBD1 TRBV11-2 CASSLDDRRTGNYEQYF TGTGCCAGCAGCTTAGATGATCGTAGGACAGGGAACTACGAGCAGTACTTC
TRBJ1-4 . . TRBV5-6 CASSLLTDATNEKLFF TGTGCCAGCAGCCTTCTGACAGATGCAACTAATGAAAAACTGTTTTTT
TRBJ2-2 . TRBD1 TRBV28 CASSFGDRATGELFF TGTGCCAGCAGTTTTGGGGACAGGGCCACCGGGGAGCTGTTTTTT
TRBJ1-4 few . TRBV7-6 CASSPGGGREKLFF TGTGCCAGCAGCCCGGGAGGAGGTCGGGAAAAACTGTTTTTT
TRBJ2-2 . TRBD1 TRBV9 CASSSHRDRGTGELFF TGTGCCAGCAGCTCCCACCGGGACAGGGGCACCGGGGAGCTGTTTTTT
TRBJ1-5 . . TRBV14 CASSQEGGTRNQPQHF TGTGCCAGCAGCCAAGAGGGGGGGACAAGGAATCAGCCCCAGCATTTT
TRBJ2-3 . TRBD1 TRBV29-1 CSGGGQGLTDTQYF TGCAGCGGTGGGGGACAGGGCCTCACAGATACGCAGTATTTT
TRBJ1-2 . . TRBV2 CASSDLTGGYGYTF TGTGCCAGCAGTGACCTGACAGGCGGGTATGGCTACACCTTC
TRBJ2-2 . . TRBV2 CALFQGSNTGELFF TGTGCCTTATTCCAGGGTTCGAACACCGGGGAGCTGTTTTTT
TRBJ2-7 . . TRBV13 CASSWGRGFTYEQYF TGTGCCAGCAGCTGGGGAAGGGGATTCACCTACGAGCAGTACTTC
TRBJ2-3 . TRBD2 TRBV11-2 CASSLGPTSYASTDTQYF TGTGCCAGCAGCTTAGGCCCGACTAGCTACGCTAGCACAGATACGCAGTATTTT
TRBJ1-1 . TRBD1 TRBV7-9 CSSSSQTGGLTFF TGTTCCAGCAGCTCCCAGACAGGGGGCTTAACTTTCTTT
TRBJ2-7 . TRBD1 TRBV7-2 CASSLIGQGAYEQYF TGTGCCAGCAGCTTAATCGGACAGGGAGCATACGAGCAGTACTTC
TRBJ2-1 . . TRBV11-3 CASSSGQSSYNEQFF TGTGCCAGCAGCTCCGGACAGAGCTCCTACAATGAGCAGTTCTTC
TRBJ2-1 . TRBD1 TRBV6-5 CASSPDRGHRNEQFF TGTGCCAGCAGCCCCGACAGGGGCCACCGAAATGAGCAGTTCTTC
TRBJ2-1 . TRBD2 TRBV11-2 CASSLSPAGVEGEQFF TGTGCCAGCAGCTTATCGCCAGCGGGAGTAGAAGGTGAGCAGTTCTTC
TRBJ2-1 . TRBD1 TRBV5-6 CASSEQGEGDNEQFF TGTGCCAGCAGCGAACAGGGGGAAGGGGACAATGAGCAGTTCTTC
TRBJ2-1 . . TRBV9 CASSAHLTPGLSYNEQFF TGTGCCAGCAGCGCACATCTGACTCCGGGACTGAGTTACAATGAGCAGTTCTTC
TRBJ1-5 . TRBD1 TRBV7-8 CASRPSGQGSNQPQHF TGTGCCAGCAGACCTTCAGGACAGGGGAGCAATCAGCCCCAGCATTTT
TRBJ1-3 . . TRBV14 CASSQLYGARGNTIYF TGTGCCAGCAGCCAGCTTTATGGGGCGCGCGGAAACACCATATATTTT
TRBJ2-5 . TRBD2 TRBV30 CAWSTSGQETQYF TGTGCCTGGAGTACTAGCGGGCAAGAGACCCAGTACTTC
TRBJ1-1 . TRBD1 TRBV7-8 CASSLGQGNTEAFF TGTGCCAGCAGCTTAGGACAGGGGAACACTGAAGCTTTCTTT
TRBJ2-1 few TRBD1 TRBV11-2 CASSLRGSEQFF TGTGCCAGCAGCCTCAGGGGGAGTGAGCAGTTCTTC
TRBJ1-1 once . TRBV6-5 CASSYSSQGKPEAFF TGTGCCAGCAGTTACTCGAGTCAGGGAAAACCTGAAGCTTTCTTT
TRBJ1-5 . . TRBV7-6 CASSLAGGNQPQHF TGTGCCAGCAGCTTGGCCGGGGGCAATCAGCCCCAGCATTTT
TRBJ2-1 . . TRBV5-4 CASSSPGEQFF TGTGCCAGCAGCTCCCCAGGTGAGCAGTTCTTC
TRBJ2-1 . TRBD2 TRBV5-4 CASSLGTSGIGNEQFF TGTGCCAGCAGCTTGGGGACTAGCGGGATCGGCAATGAGCAGTTCTTC
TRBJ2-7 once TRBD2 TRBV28 CASSLLGNRRELSYEQYF TGTGCCAGCAGTTTATTGGGCAATCGGCGGGAGTTGTCCTACGAGCAGTACTTC
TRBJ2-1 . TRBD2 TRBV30 CAWSKEKAGDYEQFF TGTGCCTGGAGTAAGGAGAAGGCGGGAGACTATGAGCAGTTCTTC
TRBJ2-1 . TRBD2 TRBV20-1 CSAWREEQFF TGCAGTGCCTGGCGGGAGGAGCAGTTCTTC
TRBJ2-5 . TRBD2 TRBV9 CASSVVPSGKVEQYF TGTGCCAGCAGCGTAGTTCCTAGCGGGAAAGTGGAGCAGTACTTC
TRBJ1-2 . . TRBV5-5 CASSLGASGYTF TGTGCCAGCAGCTTGGGGGCCTCTGGCTACACCTTC
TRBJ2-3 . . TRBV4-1 CASSQEAGATDTQYF TGCGCCAGCAGCCAAGAGGCGGGGGCCACAGATACGCAGTATTTT
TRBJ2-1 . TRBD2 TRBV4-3 CASSSGGFLAGGPNEQFF TGCGCCAGCAGTTCTGGGGGGTTCCTAGCGGGAGGGCCGAATGAGCAGTTCTTC
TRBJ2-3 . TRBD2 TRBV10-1 CASSEPSGGGPDTQYF TGCGCCAGCAGTGAGCCTAGCGGGGGCGGCCCGGATACGCAGTATTTT
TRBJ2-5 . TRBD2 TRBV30 CAWSGGAGGPVPETQYF TGTGCCTGGAGTGGGGGAGCGGGAGGGCCAGTTCCGGAGACCCAGTACTTC
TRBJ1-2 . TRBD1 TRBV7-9 CASSAGQGANGYTF TGTGCCAGCAGCGCCGGACAGGGGGCGAATGGCTACACCTTC
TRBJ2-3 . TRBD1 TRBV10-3 CAISLQPGQSTTDTQYF TGTGCCATCAGCCTTCAACCGGGACAGTCGACCACAGATACGCAGTATTTT
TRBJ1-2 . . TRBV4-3 CASSQGHGGYGYTF TGCGCCAGCAGCCAAGGTCACGGCGGCTATGGCTACACCTTC